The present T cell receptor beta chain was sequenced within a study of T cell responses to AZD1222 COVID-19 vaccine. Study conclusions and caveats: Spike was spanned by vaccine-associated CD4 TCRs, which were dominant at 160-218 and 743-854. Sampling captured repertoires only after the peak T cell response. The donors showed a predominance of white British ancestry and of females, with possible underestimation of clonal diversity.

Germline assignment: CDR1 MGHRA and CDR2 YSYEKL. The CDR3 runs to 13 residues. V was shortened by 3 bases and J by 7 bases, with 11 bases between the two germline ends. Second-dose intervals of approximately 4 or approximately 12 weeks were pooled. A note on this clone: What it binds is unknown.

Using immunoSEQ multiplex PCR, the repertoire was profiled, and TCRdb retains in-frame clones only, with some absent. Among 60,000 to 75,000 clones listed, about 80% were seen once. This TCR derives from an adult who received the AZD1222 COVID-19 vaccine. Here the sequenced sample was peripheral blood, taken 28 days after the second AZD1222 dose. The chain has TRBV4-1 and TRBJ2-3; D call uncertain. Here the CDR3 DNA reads TGCGCCAGCAGCCAGCCCGAGATGTATACGCAGTATTTT. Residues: CASSQPEMYTQYF.